The present T cell receptor beta chain was sequenced within a study of cytotoxic CD8 clonotypes in ibrutinib-treated CLL (dated by TCRdb to the early 2020s). In terms of the full investigation: The cohort had around twelve relapsed/refractory and more than 14 treatment-naive patients; 17 were IGHV unmutated. Responses were partial in roughly 24 patients and complete in 2; after median about 63 months follow-up, roughly 14 stayed in remission and 12 progressed. Response samples were obtained after a median of approximately eleven months of treatment, with a range of roughly 6 to 36 months. On average, each sample had some 250,000 productive templates and roughly 95,000 productive rearrangements. Longitudinal samples were obtainable from about 30% of the roughly 90 participants in the trial. Cryopreserved peripheral blood mononuclear cells were collected before treatment, at response, and at either disease progression or sustained remission. Patients were still on ibrutinib when every remission and progressive disease sample was collected.

Worth noting for this clone: The antigen it binds to is not known. No per-base quality is available; no much larger clone lies one base away.

Each clonotype received, on average, roughly 9.6x coverage in deep resolution sequencing performed on a MiSeq, where the target depth lay between 1 in 1 million and 1 in 200,000 T cells. The immunoSEQ hsTCRB Kit was used to generate the TCR beta libraries. In the paper's pipeline: Data were analyzed with ImmunoSEQ Data Assistant and ImmunoSEQ Analyzer, with V, D and J genes assigned per IMGT definitions. Clonality, which ranges from 0 to 1, was calculated as one minus the normalized Shannon entropy of productive rearrangement frequencies. Only overrepresented clonotypes making up at least 0.05% of each patient's repertoire were included in the public clonotype analysis. Repertoires from about a dozen age-matched healthy donors in immuneACCESS were used as clonality controls. TCRdb stores this immuneACCESS table with in-frame sequences only. Part of the clones is absent; in the studies checked, under half of the shortfall reflects unresolved V genes, and no reason is known for the rest. That table furnishes V, J and clone size, whereas the DNA furnished D and trimming. Present in this sample are some 140,000 clones, 84% of which were seen just once. The ten top clones hold roughly 3.5% of the sample.

CDR1 and CDR2 (SGHRS, YFSETQ) derive from the germline V gene. V and J lose 4 bases and 3 bases, and a span of 14 bases separates them. The CDR3 sequence holds 14 residues, the cysteine and phenylalanine included. Here the CDR3 DNA is all that survives: 42 bases in frame from base 1. Beyond this particular receptor, the publication reports: Baseline clonality was found to be higher than that of age-matched healthy donors and was strongly correlated with circulating CD8+ T-cell counts. Sampling times were not matched between patients in sustained remission and patients whose disease was progressing, and lymph node repertoires were not examined. Public clonotypes were rare and either shrank or stayed stable during treatment, and the rise in clonality at ibrutinib response reflected expansion of private clonotypes. Clonality rose at ibrutinib response, remained stable during sustained remission, and dropped back toward baseline at progression.

The intended sense of this specimen's time point label: 24 months on ibrutinib. Around 1.8 micrograms of genomic DNA were extracted from cryopreserved PBMCs for TCR beta library preparation. Longitudinal blood samples from CLL patients on ibrutinib monotherapy were analyzed using high-throughput TCR beta sequencing. The patients were enrolled in a single-center, open-label phase 2 trial of ibrutinib monotherapy. The sequence joins TRBV5-1 to TRBJ2-7, and perhaps TRBD1 as D gene, on 6 matching bases. The sample consisted of PBMCs, taken after 24 months of ibrutinib treatment. This TCR was recovered from a human donor with chronic lymphocytic leukemia. The nucleotides read TGCGCCAGCAGCATACGGACAGAGAACTACGAGCAGTACTTC. It specifies CASSIRTENYEQYF.